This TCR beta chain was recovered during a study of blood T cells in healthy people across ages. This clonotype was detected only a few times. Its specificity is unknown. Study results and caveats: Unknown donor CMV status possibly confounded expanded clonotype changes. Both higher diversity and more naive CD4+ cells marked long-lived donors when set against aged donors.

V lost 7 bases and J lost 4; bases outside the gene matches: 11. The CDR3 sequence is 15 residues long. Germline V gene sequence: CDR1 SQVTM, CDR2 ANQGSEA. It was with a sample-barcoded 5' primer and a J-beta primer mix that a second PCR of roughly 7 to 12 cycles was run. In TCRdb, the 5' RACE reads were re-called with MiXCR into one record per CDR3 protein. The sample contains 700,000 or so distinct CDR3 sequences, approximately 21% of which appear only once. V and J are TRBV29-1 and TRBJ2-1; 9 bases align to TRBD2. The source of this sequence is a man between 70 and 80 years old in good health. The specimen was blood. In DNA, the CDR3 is TGCAGCGCCCTCCCTTATAGCGGGAGATACAATGAGCAGTTCTTC. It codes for CSALPYSGRYNEQFF.